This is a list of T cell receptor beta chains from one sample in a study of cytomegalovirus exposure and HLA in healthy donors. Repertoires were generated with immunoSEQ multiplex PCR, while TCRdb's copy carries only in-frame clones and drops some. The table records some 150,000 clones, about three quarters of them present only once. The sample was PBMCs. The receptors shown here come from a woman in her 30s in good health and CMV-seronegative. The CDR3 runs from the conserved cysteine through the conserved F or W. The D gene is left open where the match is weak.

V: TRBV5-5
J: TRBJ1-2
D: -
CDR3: CASSLEQNLNYGYTF

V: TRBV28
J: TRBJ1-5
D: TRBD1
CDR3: CASSLFNPGQDNQPQHF

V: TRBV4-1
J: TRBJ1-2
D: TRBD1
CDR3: CASSQDVDRRRYGYTF

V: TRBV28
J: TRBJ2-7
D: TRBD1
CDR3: CASRGWDRTYEQYF

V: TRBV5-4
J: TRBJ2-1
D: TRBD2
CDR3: CASSSRLAGSGNEQFF

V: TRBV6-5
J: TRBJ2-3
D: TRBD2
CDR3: CASSSLTSGYKDTQYF

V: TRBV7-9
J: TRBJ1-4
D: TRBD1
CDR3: CASSLGTVEKLFF

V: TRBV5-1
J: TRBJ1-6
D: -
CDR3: CASSLAGSYNSPLHF

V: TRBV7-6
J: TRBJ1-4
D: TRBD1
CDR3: CASSLGQGLNEKLFF

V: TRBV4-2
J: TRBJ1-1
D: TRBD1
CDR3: CASSKRGLNTEAFF

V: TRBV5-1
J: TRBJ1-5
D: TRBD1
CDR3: CASSEFGQVSQPQHF

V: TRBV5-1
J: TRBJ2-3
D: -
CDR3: CASSLVGQGSDTQYF

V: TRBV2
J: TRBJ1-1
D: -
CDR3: CASSRTRNTEAFF

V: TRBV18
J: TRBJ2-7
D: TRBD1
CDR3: CASSPSGQGFEQYF

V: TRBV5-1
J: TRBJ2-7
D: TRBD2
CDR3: CASSVSGSAYEQYF

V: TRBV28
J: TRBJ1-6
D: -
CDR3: CASSSSYGGYYNSPLHF

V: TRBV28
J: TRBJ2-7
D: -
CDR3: CASSLTGLTYEQYF

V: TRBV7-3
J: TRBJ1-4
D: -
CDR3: CASRGRSEKLFF

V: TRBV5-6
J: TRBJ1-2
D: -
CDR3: CASSLGRGTSNYGYTF

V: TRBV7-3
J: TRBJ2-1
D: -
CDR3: CASSPRRGGKQFF

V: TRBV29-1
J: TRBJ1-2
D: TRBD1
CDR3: CSVEYGQGAPGYTF

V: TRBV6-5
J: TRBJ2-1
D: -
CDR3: CASSYDREAYNEQFF

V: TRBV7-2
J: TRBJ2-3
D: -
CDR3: CASSARAGWDTQYF

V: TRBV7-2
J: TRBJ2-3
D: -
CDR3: CASSLLANTDTQYF

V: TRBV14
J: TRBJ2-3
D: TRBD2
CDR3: CASSSFGTRDPQYF

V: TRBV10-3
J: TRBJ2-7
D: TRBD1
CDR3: CAISEGQGAAYEQYF

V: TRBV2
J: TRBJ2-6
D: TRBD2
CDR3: CASSDPHRGGGGANVLTF

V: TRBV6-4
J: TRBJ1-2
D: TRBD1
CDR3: CASSDPTGGPNYGYTF

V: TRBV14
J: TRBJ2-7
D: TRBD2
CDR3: CASSASGYYEQYF

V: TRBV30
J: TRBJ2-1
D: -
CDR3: CAWSWGDSYNEQFF

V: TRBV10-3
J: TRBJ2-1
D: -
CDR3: CAISGAGQPKQFF

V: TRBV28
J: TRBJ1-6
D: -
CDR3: CASSRTGGNSPLHF

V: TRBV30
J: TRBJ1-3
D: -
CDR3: CAWSEEVNTIYF

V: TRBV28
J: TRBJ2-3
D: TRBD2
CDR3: CASSTSGSADTQYF

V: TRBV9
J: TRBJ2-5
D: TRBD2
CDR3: CASSRTSGSSFQETQYF

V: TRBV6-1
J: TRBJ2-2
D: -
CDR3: CASSVGPGELFF

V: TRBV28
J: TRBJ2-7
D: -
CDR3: CASSFRGLGGPIYEQYF

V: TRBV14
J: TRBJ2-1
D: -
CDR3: CASSQDAGYNEQFF